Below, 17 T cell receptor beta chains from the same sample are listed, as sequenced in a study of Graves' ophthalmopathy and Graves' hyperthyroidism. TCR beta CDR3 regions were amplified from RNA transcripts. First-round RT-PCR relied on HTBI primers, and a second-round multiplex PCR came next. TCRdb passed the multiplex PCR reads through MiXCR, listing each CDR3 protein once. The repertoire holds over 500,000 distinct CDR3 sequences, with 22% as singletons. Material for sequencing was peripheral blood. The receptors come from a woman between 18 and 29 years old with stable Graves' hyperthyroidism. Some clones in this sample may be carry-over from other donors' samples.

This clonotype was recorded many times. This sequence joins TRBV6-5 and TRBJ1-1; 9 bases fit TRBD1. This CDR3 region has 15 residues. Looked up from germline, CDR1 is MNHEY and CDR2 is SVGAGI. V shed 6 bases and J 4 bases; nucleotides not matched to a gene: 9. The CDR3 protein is CASRYGQGQTTEAFF. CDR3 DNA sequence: TGTGCCAGCAGATACGGACAGGGGCAAACCACTGAAGCTTTCTTT.

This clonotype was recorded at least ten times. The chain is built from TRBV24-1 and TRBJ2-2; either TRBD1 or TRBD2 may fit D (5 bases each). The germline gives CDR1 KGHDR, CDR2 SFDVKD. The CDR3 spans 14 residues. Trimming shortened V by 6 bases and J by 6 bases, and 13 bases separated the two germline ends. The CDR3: CATSFFGAAGELFF. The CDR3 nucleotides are TGTGCCACCAGTTTTTTCGGGGCTGCCGGGGAGCTGTTTTTT.

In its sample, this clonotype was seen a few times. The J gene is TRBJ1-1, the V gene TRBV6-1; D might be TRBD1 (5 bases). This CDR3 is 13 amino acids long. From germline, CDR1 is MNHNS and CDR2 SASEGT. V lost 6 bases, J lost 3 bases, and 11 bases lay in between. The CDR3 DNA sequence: TGTGCCAGCAGGGGCATGGGGGACACTGAAGCTTTCTTT. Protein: CASRGMGDTEAFF.

CDR3 region: CASSTLAGKETQYF. DNA of the CDR3: TGTGCCAGCAGTACCCTAGCGGGCAAAGAGACCCAGTACTTC. The V and J genes are TRBV6-2 or TRBV6-3 and TRBJ2-5; 8 nucleotides align to TRBD2. The CDR3 covers 14 residues. Trimming took 5 bases from V and 3 from J; bases not matched to a gene: 5. CDR1 MNHEY and CDR2 SVGEGT come from the germline V gene.

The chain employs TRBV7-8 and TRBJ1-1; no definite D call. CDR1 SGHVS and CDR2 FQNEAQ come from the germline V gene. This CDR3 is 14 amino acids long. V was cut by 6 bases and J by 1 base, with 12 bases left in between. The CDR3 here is CASRPALPNTEAFF. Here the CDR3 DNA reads TGTGCCAGCAGACCGGCCCTTCCGAACACTGAAGCTTTCTTT. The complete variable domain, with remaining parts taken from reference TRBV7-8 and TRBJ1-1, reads GAGVSQSPRYKVAKRGQDVALRCDPISGHVSLFWYQQALGQGPEFLTYFQNEAQLDKSGLPSDRFFAERPEGSVSTLKIQRTQQEDSAVYLCASRPALPNTEAFFGQGTRLTVV.

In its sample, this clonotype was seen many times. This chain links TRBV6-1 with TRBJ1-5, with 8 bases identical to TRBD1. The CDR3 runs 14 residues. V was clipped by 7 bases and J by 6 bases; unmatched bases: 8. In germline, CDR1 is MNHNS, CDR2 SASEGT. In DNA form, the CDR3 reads TGTGCCAGCACGGACAGGGAAGGGGTTCAGCCCCAGCATTTT. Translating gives CASTDREGVQPQHF.

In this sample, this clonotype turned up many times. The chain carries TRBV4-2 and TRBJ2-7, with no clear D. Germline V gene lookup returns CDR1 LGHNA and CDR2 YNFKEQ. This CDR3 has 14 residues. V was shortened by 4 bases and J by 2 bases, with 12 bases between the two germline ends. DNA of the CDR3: TGTGCCAGCAGCCCTGGGTTCCTTACCTACGAGCAGTACTTC. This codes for CASSPGFLTYEQYF.

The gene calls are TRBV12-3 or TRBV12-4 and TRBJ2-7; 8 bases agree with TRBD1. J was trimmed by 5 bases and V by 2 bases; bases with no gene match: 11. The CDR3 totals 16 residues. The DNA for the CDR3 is TGTGCCAGCAGTTTATGGGGCAGGGGGCTAGTCCACGAGCAGTACTTC. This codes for CASSLWGRGLVHEQYF.

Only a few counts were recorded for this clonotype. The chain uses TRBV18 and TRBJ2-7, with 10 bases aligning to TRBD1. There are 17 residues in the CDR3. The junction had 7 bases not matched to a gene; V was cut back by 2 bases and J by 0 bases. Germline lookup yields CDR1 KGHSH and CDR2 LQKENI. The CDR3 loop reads CASSPNRRTGGSYEQYF. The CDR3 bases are TGTGCCAGCTCACCAAATCGACGGACAGGGGGCTCCTACGAGCAGTACTTC.

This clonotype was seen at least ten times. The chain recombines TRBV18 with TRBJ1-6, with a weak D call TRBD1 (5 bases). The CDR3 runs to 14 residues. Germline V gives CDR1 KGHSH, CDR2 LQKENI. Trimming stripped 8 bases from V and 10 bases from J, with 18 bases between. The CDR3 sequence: CASRGQRRGSPLHF. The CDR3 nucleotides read TGTGCCAGCCGCGGGCAGCGGAGGGGATCACCCCTCCACTTT.

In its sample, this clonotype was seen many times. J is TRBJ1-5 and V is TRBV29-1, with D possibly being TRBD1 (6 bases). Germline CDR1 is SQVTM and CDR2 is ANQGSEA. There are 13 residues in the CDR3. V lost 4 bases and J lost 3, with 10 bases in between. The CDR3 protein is CSVVDSVNQPQHF. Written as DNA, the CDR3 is TGCAGCGTTGTGGACAGCGTCAATCAGCCCCAGCATTTT.

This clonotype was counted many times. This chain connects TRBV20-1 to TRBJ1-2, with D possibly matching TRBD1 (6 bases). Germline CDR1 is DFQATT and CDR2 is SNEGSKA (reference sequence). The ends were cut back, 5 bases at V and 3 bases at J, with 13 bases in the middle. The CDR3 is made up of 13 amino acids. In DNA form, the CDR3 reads TGCAGTGCTCGGACAGAAGACTACTATGGCTACACCTTC. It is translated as CSARTEDYYGYTF.

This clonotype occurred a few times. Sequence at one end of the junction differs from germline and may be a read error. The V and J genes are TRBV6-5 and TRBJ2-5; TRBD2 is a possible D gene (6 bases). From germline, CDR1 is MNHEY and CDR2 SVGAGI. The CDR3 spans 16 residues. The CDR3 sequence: CASSYSMGQFRGTQYF. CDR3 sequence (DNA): TGTGCCAGCAGTTACTCGATGGGCCAGTTTCGGGGGACCCAATACTTC.

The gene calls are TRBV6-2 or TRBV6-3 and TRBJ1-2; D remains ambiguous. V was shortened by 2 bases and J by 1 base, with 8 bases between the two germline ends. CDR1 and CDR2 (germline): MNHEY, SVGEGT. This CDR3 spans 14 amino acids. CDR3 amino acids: CASSYDRNNYGYTF. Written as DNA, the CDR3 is TGTGCCAGCAGTTACGACCGGAATAACTATGGCTACACCTTC.

In nucleotides, the CDR3 is TGTGCCAGCAGTCACAGGGAGACTGAAGCTTTCTTT. Amino acids: CASSHRETEAFF. The rearrangement links TRBV12-3 or TRBV12-4 to TRBJ1-1; D is perhaps TRBD1 (6 bases). The V end lost 5 bases, the J end lost 5 bases, and 9 bases lay between the germline ends. The CDR3 consists of 12 residues.

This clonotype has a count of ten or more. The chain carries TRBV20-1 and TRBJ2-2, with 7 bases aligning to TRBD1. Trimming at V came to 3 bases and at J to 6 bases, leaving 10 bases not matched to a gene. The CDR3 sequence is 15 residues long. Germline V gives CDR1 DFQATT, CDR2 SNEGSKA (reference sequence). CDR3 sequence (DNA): TGCAGTGCTAGTGTGGACAGGTCGGTTCCCGGGGAGCTGTTTTTT. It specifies CSASVDRSVPGELFF.

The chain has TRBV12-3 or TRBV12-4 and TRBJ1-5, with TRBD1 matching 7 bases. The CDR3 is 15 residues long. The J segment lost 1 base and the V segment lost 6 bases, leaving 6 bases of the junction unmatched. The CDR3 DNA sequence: TGTGCCAGCAGAACTGGACAGGCAAGCAATCAGCCCCAGCATTTT. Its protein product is CASRTGQASNQPQHF.